Each of the 11 T cell receptor beta chains below was sequenced from the same sample in a study of CD8 T cells in ankylosing spondylitis. TCRdb ran MiXCR on the 5' RACE reads and lists one entry per CDR3 protein. Here the sample spans approximately 210,000 distinct CDR3 sequences, roughly 13% being singletons. Sequenced: blood, either unsorted or a sorted T cell fraction (not recorded which). All receptors derive from a male donor with ankylosing spondylitis or in good health (not recorded which).

This clonotype was seen a few times. V is TRBV2 and J is TRBJ2-1; the D call may be TRBD1 or TRBD2 (5 bases each). Germline V gives CDR1 SNHLY, CDR2 FYNNEI. Trimming took off 9 bases at V and 2 bases at J, with 11 bases between the two ends. CDR3 length: 13 residues. CDR3: CARGDGPYNEQFF. Written as DNA, the CDR3 is TGTGCCAGGGGGGACGGTCCCTACAATGAGCAGTTCTTC.

This chain connects TRBV7-2 to TRBJ1-1; D gene unclear. V was pared by 2 bases and J by 10 bases, with 11 bases between. Germline assignment: CDR1 SGHTA and CDR2 FQGNSA. This CDR3 is built from 12 residues. The CDR3 is CASSLFLEGAFF. The CDR3 nucleotides read TGTGCCAGCAGCTTATTCCTCGAGGGAGCTTTCTTT.

In its sample, this clonotype was seen a few times. V and J are TRBV4-1 and TRBJ1-1; the D gene is possibly TRBD1 (6 bases). From germline, CDR1 is MGHRA and CDR2 YSYEKL. V was shortened by 11 bases and J by 4 bases, with 17 bases between the two germline ends. This CDR3 contains 13 residues. The CDR3 nucleotides are TGCGCCTCAAAGACAGGATGGGGCACTGAAGCTTTCTTT. Protein sequence: CASKTGWGTEAFF.

The chain's CDR3 is CSARDLEGYYEQYF. The CDR3 nucleotides are TGCAGTGCTAGAGATCTTGAAGGGTACTACGAGCAGTACTTC. The chain recombines TRBV20-1 with TRBJ2-7; D is ambiguous. The CDR3 loop spans 14 amino acids. Germline assignment: CDR1 DFQATT and CDR2 SNEGSKA (reference sequence). Trimming stripped 0 bases from V and 3 bases from J, with 12 bases between.

This rearrangement joins TRBV5-1 to TRBJ1-2; D is unresolved. The CDR3 loop spans 16 amino acids. Per germline, CDR1 SGHRS and CDR2 YFSETQ. Trimming shortened V by 3 bases and J by 4 bases, and 19 bases separated the two germline ends. The CDR3 loop reads CASSWGRAGDGYGYTF. For the CDR3, the DNA is TGCGCCAGCAGCTGGGGAAGGGCAGGAGATGGCTATGGCTACACCTTC.

This chain links TRBV3-1 with TRBJ2-7; D remains ambiguous. V was shortened by 0 bases and J by 6 bases, with 6 bases between the two germline ends. In germline, CDR1 is LGHDT, CDR2 YNNKEL (reference sequence). The CDR3 totals 12 residues. The CDR3 nucleotides read TGTGCCAGCAGCCAAGAACTCCGCGAGCAGTACTTC. Its protein is CASSQELREQYF.

This clonotype was seen more than once but under ten times. The chain joins TRBV6-5 to TRBJ1-2, with TRBD1 matching 7 bases. From germline, CDR1 is MNHEY and CDR2 SVGAGI. V was clipped by 0 bases and J by 8 bases; unmatched bases: 12. CDR3 length: 16 residues. CDR3 sequence: CASSYSKVEGGAGYTF. CDR3 coding DNA: TGTGCCAGCAGTTACTCAAAAGTTGAAGGGGGCGCAGGCTACACCTTC.

With respect to this clonotype: This may be a read error, as it is one base from a much larger clone. The chain employs TRBV11-2 and TRBJ2-1, with 9 bases that match TRBD2. With V trimmed by 5 bases and J by 8 bases, 16 bases remained unmatched. The germline CDR1 and CDR2 sequences are SGHAT and FQNNGV. The CDR3 is 17 residues long. The CDR3 reads CASSHPYRLAEEDEQFF. The CDR3 DNA sequence: TGTGCCAGCAGCCATCCCTACCGACTAGCGGAAGAGGATGAGCAGTTCTTC. The full variable domain, its missing parts supplied by reference TRBV11-2 and TRBJ2-1, is EAGVAQSPRYKIIEKRQSVAFWCNPISGHATLYWYQQILGQGPKLLIQFQNNGVVDDSQLPKDRFSAERLKGVDSTLKIQPAKLEDSAVYLCASSHPYRLAEEDEQFFGPGTRLTVL.

This clonotype was counted only a few times. The rearrangement joins TRBV7-6 to TRBJ1-5; D uncertain. The ends were cut back, 0 bases at V and 3 bases at J, with 3 bases in the middle. Germline lookup yields CDR1 SGHVS and CDR2 FNYEAQ. The CDR3 length is 13 residues. The CDR3 reads CASSLAPNQPQHF. The DNA of the CDR3 is TGTGCCAGCAGCTTAGCCCCCAATCAGCCCCAGCATTTT. Variable domain in full (rest from reference TRBV7-6 and TRBJ1-5): GAGVSQSPRYKVTKRGQDVALRCDPISGHVSLYWYRQALGQGPEFLTYFNYEAQQDKSGLPNDRFSAERPEGSISTLTIQRTEQRDSAMYRCASSLAPNQPQHFGDGTRLSIL.

The chain carries TRBV27 and TRBJ1-4, with D unclear. With 5 bases removed from V and 0 bases from J, the gap between germline ends came to 4 bases. This CDR3 is 13 amino acids long. The germline V gene encodes CDR1 MNHEY and CDR2 SMNVEV (reference sequence). CDR3: CASSPATNEKLFF. For the CDR3, the DNA is TGTGCCAGCAGTCCAGCAACTAATGAAAAACTGTTTTTT.

The chain links TRBV7-6 to TRBJ1-6, with 7 bases identical to TRBD1. J was trimmed by 6 bases and V by 5 bases; bases with no gene match: 13. CDR1 SGHVS and CDR2 FNYEAQ come from the germline V gene. This CDR3 spans 17 amino acids. In DNA, the CDR3 is TGTGCCAGCAGCGGAGGGGGGACGACAGGGCCTAATTCACCCCTCCACTTT. This encodes CASSGGGTTGPNSPLHF.